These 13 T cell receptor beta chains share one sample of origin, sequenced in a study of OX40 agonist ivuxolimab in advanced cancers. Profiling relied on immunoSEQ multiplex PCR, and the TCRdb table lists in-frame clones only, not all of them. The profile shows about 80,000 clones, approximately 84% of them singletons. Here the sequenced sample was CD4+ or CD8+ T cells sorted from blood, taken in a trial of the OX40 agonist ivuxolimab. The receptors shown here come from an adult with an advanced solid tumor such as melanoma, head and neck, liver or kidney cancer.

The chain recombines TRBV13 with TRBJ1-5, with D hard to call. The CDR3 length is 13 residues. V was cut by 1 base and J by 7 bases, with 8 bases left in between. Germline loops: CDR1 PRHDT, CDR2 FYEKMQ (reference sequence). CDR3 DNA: TGTGCCAGCAGCTTAGCCGCGGGACAGCCCCAGCATTTT. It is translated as CASSLAAGQPQHF. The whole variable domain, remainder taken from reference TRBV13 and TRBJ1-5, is AAGVIQSPRHLIKEKRETATLKCYPIPRHDTVYWYQQGPGQDPQFLISFYEKMQSDKGSIPDRFSAQQFSDYHSELNMSSLELGDSALYFCASSLAAGQPQHFGDGTRLSIL.

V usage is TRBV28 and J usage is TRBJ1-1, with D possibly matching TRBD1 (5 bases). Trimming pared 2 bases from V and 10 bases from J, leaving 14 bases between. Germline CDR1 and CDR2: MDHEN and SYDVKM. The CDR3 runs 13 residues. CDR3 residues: CASSLRTSGGAFF. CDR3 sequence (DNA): TGTGCCAGCAGTTTAAGGACCTCCGGGGGAGCTTTCTTT.

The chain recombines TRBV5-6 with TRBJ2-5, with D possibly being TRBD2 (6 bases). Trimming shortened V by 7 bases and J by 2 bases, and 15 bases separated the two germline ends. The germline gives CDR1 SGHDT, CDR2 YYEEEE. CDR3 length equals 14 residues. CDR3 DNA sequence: TGTGCCAGCTCCAGCGGGCTACCGCAAGAGACCCAGTACTTC. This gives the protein CASSSGLPQETQYF.

CDR3 region: CASSLDRWTGSYEQYF. For the CDR3, the DNA is TGTGCCAGCAGCTTAGATAGGTGGACAGGGTCCTACGAGCAGTACTTC. This chain uses TRBV11-2 with TRBJ2-7; 8 bases line up with TRBD1. V shed 0 bases and J 1 base; nucleotides not matched to a gene: 5. This CDR3 region has 16 residues. In germline, CDR1 is SGHAT, CDR2 FQNNGV. The full variable domain, completed using reference TRBV11-2 and TRBJ2-7, is EAGVAQSPRYKIIEKRQSVAFWCNPISGHATLYWYQQILGQGPKLLIQFQNNGVVDDSQLPKDRFSAERLKGVDSTLKIQPAKLEDSAVYLCASSLDRWTGSYEQYFGPGTRLTVT.

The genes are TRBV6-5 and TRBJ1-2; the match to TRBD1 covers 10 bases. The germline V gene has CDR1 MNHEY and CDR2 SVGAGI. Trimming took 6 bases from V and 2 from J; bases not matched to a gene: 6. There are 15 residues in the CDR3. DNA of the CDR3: TGTGCCAGCAGCCGGCGACAGGGGGCGAACTATGGCTACACCTTC. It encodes CASSRRQGANYGYTF.

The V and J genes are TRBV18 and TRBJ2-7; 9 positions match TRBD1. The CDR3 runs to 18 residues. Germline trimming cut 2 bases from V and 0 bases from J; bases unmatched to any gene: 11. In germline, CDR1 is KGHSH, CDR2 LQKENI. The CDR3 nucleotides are TGTGCCAGCTCACCAAGGGGGGGACAGGGACAAAGCTCCTACGAGCAGTACTTC. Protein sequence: CASSPRGGQGQSSYEQYF.

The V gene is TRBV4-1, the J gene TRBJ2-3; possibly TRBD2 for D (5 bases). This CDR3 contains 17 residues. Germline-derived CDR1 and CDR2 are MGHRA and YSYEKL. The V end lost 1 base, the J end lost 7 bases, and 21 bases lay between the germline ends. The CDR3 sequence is CASSQAEDRGLGNTQYF. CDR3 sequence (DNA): TGCGCCAGCAGCCAAGCGGAGGACCGCGGATTGGGGAATACGCAGTATTTT.

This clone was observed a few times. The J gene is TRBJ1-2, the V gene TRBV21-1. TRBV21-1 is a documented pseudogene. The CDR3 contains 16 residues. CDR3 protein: CASSKSEGTGNYGYTF. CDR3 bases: TGTGCCAGCAGCAAATCGGAGGGCACGGGAAACTATGGCTACACCTTC.

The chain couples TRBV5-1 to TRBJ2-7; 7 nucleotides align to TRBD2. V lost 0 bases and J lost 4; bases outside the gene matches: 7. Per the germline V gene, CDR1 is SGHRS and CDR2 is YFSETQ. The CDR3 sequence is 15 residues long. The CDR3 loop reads CASSLGGGGVYEQYF. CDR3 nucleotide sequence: TGCGCCAGCAGCTTGGGGGGCGGGGGAGTTTACGAGCAGTACTTC.

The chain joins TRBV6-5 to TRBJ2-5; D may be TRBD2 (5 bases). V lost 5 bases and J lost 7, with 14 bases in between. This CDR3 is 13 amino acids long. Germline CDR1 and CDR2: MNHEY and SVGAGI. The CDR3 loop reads CASSPDWERTQYF. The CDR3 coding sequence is TGTGCCAGCAGTCCCGACTGGGAGAGGACCCAGTACTTC.

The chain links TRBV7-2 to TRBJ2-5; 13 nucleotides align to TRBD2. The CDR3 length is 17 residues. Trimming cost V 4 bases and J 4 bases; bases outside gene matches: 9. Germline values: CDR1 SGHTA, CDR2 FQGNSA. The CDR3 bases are TGTGCCAGCAGCTCTCCCCTACTAGCGGGGGGGGGAGAGACCCAGTACTTC. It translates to CASSSPLLAGGGETQYF.

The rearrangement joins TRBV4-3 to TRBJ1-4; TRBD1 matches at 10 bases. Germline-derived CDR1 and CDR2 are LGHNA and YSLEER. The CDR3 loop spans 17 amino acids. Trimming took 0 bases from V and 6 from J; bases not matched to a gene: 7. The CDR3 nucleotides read TGCGCCAGCAGCCAAGACCTCCCGGGACAGGGGTATGAAAAACTGTTTTTT. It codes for CASSQDLPGQGYEKLFF.

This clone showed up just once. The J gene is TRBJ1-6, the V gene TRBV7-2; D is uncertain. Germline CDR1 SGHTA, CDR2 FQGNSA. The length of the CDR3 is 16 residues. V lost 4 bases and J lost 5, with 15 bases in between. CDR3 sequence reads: CASSSRAGRNNSPLHF. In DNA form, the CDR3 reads TGTGCCAGCAGCTCCCGGGCGGGTCGCAATAATTCACCCCTCCACTTT.